This T cell receptor beta chain originates from a study of cytomegalovirus exposure and HLA in healthy donors. Germline V gene data show CDR1 as SSHAT and CDR2 as FNYEAQ (reference sequence). This CDR3 comprises 13 residues. V shed 5 bases and J shed 5 bases, with 13 bases lying between them. Concerning this clone: What it recognizes is unknown.

In nominal health when sampled, donors likely had unrecorded immune exposures nonetheless. Regarding the study as a whole: Cytomegalovirus association was assigned to more than 150 TCR beta chains. Analysis was performed later, and it showed HLA-associated TCR beta chains to be more clonally expanded than equally common others.

The study ran its PCR with 60 Vbeta and 13 Jbeta primers. Authors' processing steps: Some 10 million of the 80 million or so unique TCR beta chains counted in a later analysis were shared. Generated by immunoSEQ multiplex PCR, the TCRdb table keeps only in-frame clones and is missing some. V and J calls plus clone size are reproduced from that table; the DNA served to infer D and trimming. The ten top clones account for 5.5% to 6%, within a sample of about 37,000 clones. This receptor was obtained from a human donor in good health. V gene TRBV7-7 combines with J gene TRBJ2-7; a possible D gene is TRBD2 (5 bases). The sequenced material came from PBMCs. CDR3 nucleotides: TGTGCCAGCAGCCCTACTAGATCCCACGAGCAGTACTTC. Encoded protein: CASSPTRSHEQYF.